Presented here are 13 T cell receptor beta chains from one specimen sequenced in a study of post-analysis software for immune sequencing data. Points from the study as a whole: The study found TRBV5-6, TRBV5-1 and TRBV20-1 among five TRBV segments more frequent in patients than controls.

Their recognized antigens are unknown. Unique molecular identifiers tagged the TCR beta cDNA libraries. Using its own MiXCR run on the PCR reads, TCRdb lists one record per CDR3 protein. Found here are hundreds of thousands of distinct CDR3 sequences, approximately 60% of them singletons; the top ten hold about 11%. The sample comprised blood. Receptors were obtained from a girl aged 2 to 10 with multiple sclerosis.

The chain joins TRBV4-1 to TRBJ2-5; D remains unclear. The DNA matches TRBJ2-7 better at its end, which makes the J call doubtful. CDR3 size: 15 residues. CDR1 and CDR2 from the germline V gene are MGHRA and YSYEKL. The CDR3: CASSQVGSSGDEQYF. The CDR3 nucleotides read TGCGCCAGCAGCCAAGTGGGGTCCTCTGGGGACGAGCAGTACTTC.

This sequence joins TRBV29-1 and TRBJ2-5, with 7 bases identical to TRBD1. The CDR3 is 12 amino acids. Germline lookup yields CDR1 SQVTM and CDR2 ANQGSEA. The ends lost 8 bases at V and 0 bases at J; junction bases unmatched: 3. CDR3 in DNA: TGCAGCTCACAGGGGAACCAAGAGACCCAGTACTTC. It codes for CSSQGNQETQYF.

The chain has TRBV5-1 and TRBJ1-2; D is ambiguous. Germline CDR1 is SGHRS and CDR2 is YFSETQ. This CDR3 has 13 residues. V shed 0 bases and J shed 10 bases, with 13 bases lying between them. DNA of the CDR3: TGCGCCAGCAGCTTGGATGGATCAGGAGACTACACCTTC. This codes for CASSLDGSGDYTF.

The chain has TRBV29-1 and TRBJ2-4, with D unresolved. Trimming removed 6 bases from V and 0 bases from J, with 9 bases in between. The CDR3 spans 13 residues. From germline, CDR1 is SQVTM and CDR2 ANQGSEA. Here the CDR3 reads CSVKQLAKNIQYF. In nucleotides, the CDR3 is TGCAGCGTGAAACAGTTAGCCAAAAACATTCAGTACTTC.

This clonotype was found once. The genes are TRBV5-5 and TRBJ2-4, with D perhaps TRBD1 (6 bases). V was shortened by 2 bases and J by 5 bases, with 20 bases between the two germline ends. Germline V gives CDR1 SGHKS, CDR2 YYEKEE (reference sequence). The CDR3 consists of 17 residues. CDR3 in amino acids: CASSFEGLRDNQNIQYF. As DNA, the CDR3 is TGTGCCAGCAGCTTCGAGGGTCTCCGGGACAACCAAAACATTCAGTACTTC. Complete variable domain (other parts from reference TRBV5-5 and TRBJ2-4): DAGVTQSPTHLIKTRGQQVTLRCSPISGHKSVSWYQQVLGQGPQFIFQYYEKEERGRGNFPDRFSARQFPNYSSELNVNALLLGDSALYLCASSFEGLRDNQNIQYFGAGTRLSVL.

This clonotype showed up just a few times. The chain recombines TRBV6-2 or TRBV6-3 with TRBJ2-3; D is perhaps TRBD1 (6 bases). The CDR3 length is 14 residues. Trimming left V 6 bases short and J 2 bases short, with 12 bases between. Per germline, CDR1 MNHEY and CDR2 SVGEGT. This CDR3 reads CASRWTALTDTQYF. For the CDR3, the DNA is TGTGCCAGCAGATGGACAGCCCTCACAGATACGCAGTATTTT.

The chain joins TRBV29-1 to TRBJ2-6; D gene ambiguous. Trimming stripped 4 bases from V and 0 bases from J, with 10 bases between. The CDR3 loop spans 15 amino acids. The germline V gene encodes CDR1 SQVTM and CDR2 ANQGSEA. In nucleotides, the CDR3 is TGCAGCGTTGCCCCTCGGCGCTCTGGGGCCAACGTCCTGACTTTC. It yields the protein CSVAPRRSGANVLTF.

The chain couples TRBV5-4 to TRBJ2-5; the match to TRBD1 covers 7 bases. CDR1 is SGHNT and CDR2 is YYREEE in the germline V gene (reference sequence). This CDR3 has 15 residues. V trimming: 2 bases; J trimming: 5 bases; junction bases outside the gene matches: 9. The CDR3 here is CASSFSRGRRETQYF. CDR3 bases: TGTGCCAGCAGCTTTTCAAGGGGGCGTCGGGAGACCCAGTACTTC.

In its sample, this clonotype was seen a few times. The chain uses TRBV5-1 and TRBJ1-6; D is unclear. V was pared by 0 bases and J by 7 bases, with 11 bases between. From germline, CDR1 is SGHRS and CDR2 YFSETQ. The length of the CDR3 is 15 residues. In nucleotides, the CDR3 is TGCGCCAGCAGCTTGGACGGCTGGCTCAATTCACCCCTCCACTTT. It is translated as CASSLDGWLNSPLHF. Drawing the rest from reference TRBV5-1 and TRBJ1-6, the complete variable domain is KAGVTQTPRYLIKTRGQQVTLSCSPISGHRSVSWYQQTPGQGLQFLFEYFSETQRNKGNFPGRFSGRQFSNSRSEMNVSTLELGDSALYLCASSLDGWLNSPLHFGNGTRLTVT.

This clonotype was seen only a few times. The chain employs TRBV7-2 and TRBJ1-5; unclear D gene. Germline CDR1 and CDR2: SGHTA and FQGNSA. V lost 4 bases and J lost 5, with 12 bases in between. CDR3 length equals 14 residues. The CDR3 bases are TGTGCCAGCAGCTCTCTGGCCGTTTATCAGCCCCAGCATTTT. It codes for CASSSLAVYQPQHF. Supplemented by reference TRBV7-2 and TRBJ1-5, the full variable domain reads GAGVSQSPSNKVTEKGKDVELRCDPISGHTALYWYRQSLGQGLEFLIYFQGNSAPDKSGLPSDRFSAERTGGSVSTLTIQRTQQEDSAVYLCASSSLAVYQPQHFGDGTRLSIL.

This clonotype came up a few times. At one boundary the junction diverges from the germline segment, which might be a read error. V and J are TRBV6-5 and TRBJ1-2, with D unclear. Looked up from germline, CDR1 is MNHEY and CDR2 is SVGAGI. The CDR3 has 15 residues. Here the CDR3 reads CASSYSNELSYGYTF. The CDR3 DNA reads TGTGCCAGCAGTTACTCGAACGAGTTGAGCTATGGCTACACCTTT.

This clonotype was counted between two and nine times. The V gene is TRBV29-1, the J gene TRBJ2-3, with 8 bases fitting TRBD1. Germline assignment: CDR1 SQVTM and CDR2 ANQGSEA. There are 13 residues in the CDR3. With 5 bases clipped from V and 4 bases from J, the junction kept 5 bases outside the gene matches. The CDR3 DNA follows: TGCAGCGTTACTGACAGGGGCGCAGATACGCAGTATTTT. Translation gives CSVTDRGADTQYF.

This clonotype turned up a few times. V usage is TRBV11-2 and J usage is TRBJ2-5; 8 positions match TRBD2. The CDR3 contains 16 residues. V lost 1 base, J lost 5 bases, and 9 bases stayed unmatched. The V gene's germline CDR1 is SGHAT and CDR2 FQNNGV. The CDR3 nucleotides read TGTGCCAGCAGCTTAGGACCAGCGGGAGTAGGGGAGACCCAGTACTTC. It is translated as CASSLGPAGVGETQYF.